The 20 T cell receptor beta chains in this list originate from one sample, sequenced in a study of T cells after posttransplantation cyclophosphamide. Profiled with immunoSEQ multiplex PCR; TCRdb holds only in-frame clones, not every one. The sample consists of 50,000 to 60,000 clones, roughly 94% of them appearing once. Sequenced material: PBMCs. These receptor sequences come from a woman aged 25-40 years in good health and a related stem cell transplant donor.

The chain couples TRBV18 to TRBJ1-4; D remains ambiguous. CDR3 size: 15 residues. V was trimmed by 3 bases and J by 0 bases, leaving 8 bases between them. Germline CDR1 KGHSH, CDR2 LQKENI. The CDR3 nucleotides read TGTGCCAGCTCACCTTTTACTGCAACTAATGAAAAACTGTTTTTT. Protein sequence: CASSPFTATNEKLFF.

This clone came up once. J is TRBJ2-1 and V is TRBV7-2, with D unresolved. Trimming took off 2 bases at V and 0 bases at J, with 8 bases between the two ends. This CDR3 comprises 15 residues. Germline assignment: CDR1 SGHTA and CDR2 FQGNSA. For the CDR3, the DNA is TGTGCCAGCAGCTTACGATCACTCTCCTACAATGAGCAGTTCTTC. Its protein is CASSLRSLSYNEQFF.

The rearrangement uses TRBV11-2 and TRBJ1-2; TRBD1 agrees at 10 bases. The CDR3 runs to 15 residues. V lost 7 bases, J lost 8 bases, and 13 bases stayed unmatched. Germline V gene data show CDR1 as SGHAT and CDR2 as FQNNGV. The CDR3 DNA follows: TGTGCCAGCACATCCAGGCGACAGGGGGCTCGAGGCTACACCTTC. Encoded protein: CASTSRRQGARGYTF.

J is TRBJ1-2 and V is TRBV19, with D uncertain. V was shortened by 4 bases and J by 7 bases, with 16 bases between the two germline ends. The CDR3 covers 14 residues. CDR1 LNHDA and CDR2 SQIVND come from the germline V gene (reference sequence). DNA for the CDR3: TGTGCCAGTAGTACTCGGACTCCAAGAGGTGGCTACACCTTC. Residues: CASSTRTPRGGYTF. The variable domain in full, with the rest retrieved from reference TRBV19 and TRBJ1-2, is DGGITQSPKYLFRKEGQNVTLSCEQNLNHDAMYWYRQDPGQGLRLIYYSQIVNDFQKGDIAEGYSVSREKKESFPLTVTSAQKNPTAFYLCASSTRTPRGGYTFGSGTRLTVV.

V and J are TRBV30 and TRBJ1-2; perhaps TRBD1 as D (5 bases). With 3 bases removed from V and 5 bases from J, the gap between germline ends came to 13 bases. In germline, CDR1 is GTSNPN, CDR2 SVGIG (reference sequence). The CDR3 contains 13 residues. The CDR3: CAWSLGQHYGYTF. CDR3 in DNA: TGTGCCTGGAGCTTGGGGCAGCATTATGGCTACACCTTC.

Only a few counts were recorded for this clone. The chain carries TRBV5-1 and TRBJ2-2, with TRBD1 matching 8 bases. The germline gives CDR1 SGHRS, CDR2 YFSETQ. The CDR3 sequence is 16 residues long. Trimming at V came to 0 bases and at J to 4 bases, leaving 5 bases not matched to a gene. DNA of the CDR3: TGCGCCAGCAGCTTGGGGCAGGGGGCTAGCACCGGGGAGCTGTTTTTT. This gives the protein CASSLGQGASTGELFF. The full variable domain, with the rest looked up from reference TRBV5-1 and TRBJ2-2, is KAGVTQTPRYLIKTRGQQVTLSCSPISGHRSVSWYQQTPGQGLQFLFEYFSETQRNKGNFPGRFSGRQFSNSRSEMNVSTLELGDSALYLCASSLGQGASTGELFFGEGSRLTVL.

In its sample, this clone was seen once. V is TRBV6-1 and J is TRBJ1-5; D not certain. V dropped 4 bases and J dropped 5 bases, with 12 bases sitting between them. Germline CDR1 reads MNHNS; CDR2 reads SASEGT. The CDR3 loop spans 14 amino acids. The CDR3 sequence is CASSGREGDQPQHF. The CDR3 region has the DNA TGTGCCAGCAGTGGACGGGAGGGTGATCAGCCCCAGCATTTT.

The chain links TRBV18 to TRBJ1-4; no clear D gene. In germline, CDR1 is KGHSH, CDR2 LQKENI. V shed 2 bases and J shed 5 bases, with 9 bases lying between them. The CDR3 is 14 amino acids. The CDR3 sequence: CASSPGQENEKLFF. DNA for the CDR3: TGTGCCAGCTCACCAGGCCAGGAAAATGAAAAACTGTTTTTT.

The chain is built from TRBV29-1 and TRBJ2-7, with D possibly being TRBD2 (5 bases). The CDR3 spans 13 residues. V was pared by 7 bases and J by 6 bases, with 19 bases between. Germline V lookup: CDR1 SQVTM, CDR2 ANQGSEA. The CDR3, as DNA: TGCAGCGCCGTAGGGAGAGTACCTTTCGAGCAGTACTTC. It yields the protein CSAVGRVPFEQYF.

The J gene is TRBJ2-5, the V gene TRBV6-1, with D uncertain. V was shortened by 10 bases and J by 5 bases, with 20 bases between the two germline ends. The CDR3 runs to 14 residues. CDR1 is MNHNS, CDR2 SASEGT, per germline. The CDR3 coding sequence is TGTGCCACCAACGACGGAACCTCTAGGGAGACCCAGTACTTC. Protein sequence: CATNDGTSRETQYF.

The chain links TRBV7-2 to TRBJ1-3; TRBD1 matches at 9 bases. This CDR3 contains 14 residues. Germline V gene data show CDR1 as SGHTA and CDR2 as FQGNSA. V lost 6 bases to trimming and J lost 0 bases; unmatched junction nucleotides: 0. DNA of the CDR3: TGTGCCAGCAGGACAGGGGGCTCTGGAAACACCATATATTTT. It yields the protein CASRTGGSGNTIYF. The entire variable domain, with the rest obtained from reference TRBV7-2 and TRBJ1-3, is as follows: GAGVSQSPSNKVTEKGKDVELRCDPISGHTALYWYRQSLGQGLEFLIYFQGNSAPDKSGLPSDRFSAERTGGSVSTLTIQRTQQEDSAVYLCASRTGGSGNTIYFGEGSWLTVV.

This chain joins TRBV6-5 and TRBJ2-4, with D possibly matching TRBD2 (5 bases). The CDR3 loop spans 15 amino acids. V lost 5 bases and J lost 1, with 12 bases in between. Per germline, CDR1 MNHEY and CDR2 SVGAGI. CDR3 in DNA: TGTGCCAGCAGTCCTAGCCGGGTGGCCAAAAACATTCAGTACTTC. The encoded protein is CASSPSRVAKNIQYF.

The chain joins TRBV4-2 to TRBJ2-3; D not certain. Germline V CDR1 and CDR2: LGHNA, YNFKEQ. Trimming left V 0 bases short and J 5 bases short, with 6 bases between. The CDR3 consists of 13 residues. CDR3 DNA: TGTGCCAGCAGCCAAGATCCCGGAGATACGCAGTATTTT. Translating it yields CASSQDPGDTQYF.

This chain joins TRBV7-2 and TRBJ2-3; TRBD2 matches 11 bases. The CDR3 covers 16 residues. CDR1 and CDR2 from the germline V gene are SGHTA and FQGNSA. Trimming cost V 1 base and J 8 bases; bases outside gene matches: 8. CDR3 protein: CASSLEASGGSGTQYF. The CDR3 bases are TGTGCCAGCAGCTTAGAGGCTAGCGGGGGGAGTGGTACGCAGTATTTT.

V usage is TRBV2 and J usage is TRBJ1-1, with no clear D. This CDR3 has 14 amino acids. V lost 6 bases to trimming and J lost 4 bases, with 15 bases between them. The germline V gene encodes CDR1 SNHLY and CDR2 FYNNEI. DNA of the CDR3: TGTGCCAGCAGGGTTGTAAAGTCGGGCACTGAAGCTTTCTTT. Its translation is CASRVVKSGTEAFF.

The V call is TRBV9, the J call TRBJ2-1; no firm D call. Trimming took 0 bases from V and 8 from J, leaving 12 bases between them. Germline CDR1 reads SGDLS; CDR2 reads YYNGEE. The CDR3 has 14 amino acids. The CDR3 region is CASSVGQRSDEQFF. CDR3 nucleotide sequence: TGTGCCAGCAGCGTAGGTCAGAGGTCGGATGAGCAGTTCTTC.

The chain joins TRBV16 to TRBJ2-1; tentative D call: TRBD1 (6 bases). In germline, CDR1 is KGHSY, CDR2 FQNENV. Trimming shortened V by 2 bases and J by 0 bases, and 14 bases separated the two germline ends. This CDR3 comprises 17 residues. The CDR3 nucleotides are TGTGCCAGCAGCCAAATGACAGGCGAGAGCTCCTACAATGAGCAGTTCTTC. This encodes CASSQMTGESSYNEQFF.

The rearrangement joins TRBV19 to TRBJ1-2, with D possibly being TRBD1 (6 bases). The CDR3 loop spans 12 amino acids. Between the trimmed V and J ends, which lost 6 bases and 4 bases, there was a span of 9 bases. Germline V gene data show CDR1 as LNHDA and CDR2 as SQIVND (reference sequence). The CDR3: CASSGQIYGYTF. The CDR3 DNA sequence: TGTGCCAGTAGCGGACAGATCTATGGCTACACCTTC.

The rearrangement joins TRBV7-3 to TRBJ2-7; 7 nucleotides align to TRBD1. Germline V gene sequence: CDR1 SGHTA, CDR2 FQGTGA. V trimming: 4 bases; J trimming: 2 bases; junction bases outside the gene matches: 5. There are 14 residues in the CDR3. This CDR3 is CASSSGQVPYEQYF. The CDR3 region has the DNA TGTGCCAGCAGCTCCGGACAGGTCCCCTACGAGCAGTACTTC.

The V call is TRBV6-6, the J call TRBJ1-5, with a weak D call TRBD1 (5 bases). CDR3 length: 13 amino acids. V was pared by 6 bases and J by 3 bases, with 9 bases between. Germline V gene lookup returns CDR1 MNHNY and CDR2 SVGAGI (reference sequence). The CDR3 DNA reads as TGTGCCAGCAGCAGGGATTTCAATCAGCCCCAGCATTTT. Its translation is CASSRDFNQPQHF.